These T cell receptor beta chains were read from a single sample in a study of blood T cells in healthy people across ages. TCRdb itself ran the 5' RACE reads through MiXCR, one entry per CDR3 protein. The sample records 750,000 to 950,000 distinct CDR3 sequences, roughly 28% being singletons. These data are also associated with another study on T cells of mothers and their children.

Sequencing was performed on blood. The receptors originated from a woman in her forties in good health. Each CDR3 is given with its conserved first and last residue. A D gene is named only where the DNA matches it firmly. Expanded clones are given a class, and other clones once, few, many or no size at all.

clone size	D gene	V gene	J gene	CDR3 protein	CDR3 DNA
-	-	TRBV5-1	TRBJ2-2	CANSLIPNTGELFF	TGCGCCAACAGCTTGATTCCGAACACCGGGGAGCTGTTTTTT
-	-	TRBV5-5	TRBJ1-2	CASSRPGDNYGYTF	TGTGCCAGCAGCAGACCTGGCGATAACTATGGCTACACCTTC
-	-	TRBV7-3	TRBJ2-1	CASSPRRDTYNEQFF	TGTGCCAGCAGCCCTCGCCGGGACACGTACAATGAGCAGTTCTTC
-	TRBD2	TRBV7-6	TRBJ2-3	CASSRWTSGSTDTQYF	TGTGCCAGCAGCCGATGGACTAGTGGGAGCACAGATACGCAGTATTTT
few	-	TRBV24-1	TRBJ2-3	CATSDLRTTDTQYF	TGTGCCACCAGTGATTTACGGACAACAGATACGCAGTATTTT
few	-	TRBV20-1	TRBJ2-7	CSASEMDEQYF	TGCAGTGCTAGCGAAATGGACGAGCAGTACTTC
many	TRBD2	TRBV18	TRBJ2-7	CASSESGGTYEQYF	TGTGCCAGCTCAGAGAGCGGGGGGACCTACGAGCAGTACTTC
-	-	TRBV5-1	TRBJ2-1	CASSLGTQKRVEQFF	TGCGCCAGCAGCTTGGGGACTCAGAAGAGGGTTGAGCAGTTCTTC
-	-	TRBV12-3/TRBV12-4	TRBJ2-7	CASSDQYSVYEQYF	TGTGCCAGCAGTGATCAGTACAGCGTCTACGAGCAGTACTTC
-	TRBD2	TRBV7-2	TRBJ2-1	CASMGLAGRTEQFF	TGTGCCAGCATGGGACTAGCGGGGAGGACTGAGCAGTTCTTC
-	TRBD1	TRBV4-3	TRBJ2-1	CASSQDRGTGSNEQFF	TGCGCCAGCAGCCAAGACCGGGGGACAGGGAGCAATGAGCAGTTCTTC
-	-	TRBV27	TRBJ2-7	CASSWAGMSSYEQYF	TGTGCCAGCAGTTGGGCGGGCATGAGCTCCTACGAGCAGTACTTC
few	-	TRBV12-3/TRBV12-4	TRBJ2-1	CASSLGPAGYNEQFF	TGTGCCAGCAGTTTAGGTCCCGCCGGTTACAATGAGCAGTTCTTC
few	-	TRBV28	TRBJ2-7	CASSLRYQTYEQYF	TGTGCCAGCAGTTTACGGTACCAGACCTACGAGCAGTACTTC
many	-	TRBV7-2	TRBJ1-5	CASSWGQQPQHF	TGTGCCAGCAGTTGGGGGCAACAGCCCCAGCATTTT
-	TRBD1	TRBV28	TRBJ1-6	CASSFHTGAEGSPLHF	TGTGCCAGCAGTTTCCACACAGGGGCAGAGGGGTCACCCCTCCACTTT
-	TRBD2	TRBV6-5	TRBJ2-5	CASRELAGGMETQYF	TGTGCCAGCAGGGAACTAGCGGGGGGCATGGAGACCCAGTACTTC
many	TRBD2	TRBV29-1	TRBJ2-1	CSVEDGLAGSSHSYNEQFF	TGCAGCGTTGAGGATGGGCTAGCGGGGTCCTCCCACTCCTACAATGAGCAGTTCTTC
-	TRBD1	TRBV7-2	TRBJ2-1	CASRRGGTGGNEQFF	TGTGCCAGCAGGCGGGGCGGGACAGGGGGGAATGAGCAGTTCTTC
-	-	TRBV5-4	TRBJ2-7	CASSSATGYEQYF	TGTGCCAGCAGCTCTGCAACAGGCTACGAGCAGTACTTC
few	-	TRBV29-1	TRBJ1-1	CSVEEKAVEAFF	TGCAGCGTTGAAGAGAAGGCGGTTGAAGCTTTCTTT
many	TRBD2	TRBV7-6	TRBJ2-7	CASSLQAGPLSYEQYF	TGTGCCAGCAGCTTACAAGCGGGGCCTTTATCCTACGAGCAGTACTTC
few	-	TRBV7-2	TRBJ1-6	CASSLARGRENSPLHF	TGTGCCAGCAGCTTAGCCAGGGGCCGAGAGAATTCACCCCTCCACTTT
-	-	TRBV28	TRBJ2-6	CASSSGGLSGANVLTF	TGTGCCAGCAGCTCCGGGGGCCTCTCTGGGGCCAACGTCCTGACTTTC
-	TRBD2	TRBV12-3/TRBV12-4	TRBJ2-1	CASRSSGGAEEQFF	TGTGCCAGCAGATCTAGCGGGGGGGCCGAAGAGCAGTTCTTC
many	-	TRBV7-2	TRBJ2-7	CASSFGTASSYEQYF	TGTGCCAGCAGCTTCGGGACGGCAAGCTCCTACGAGCAGTACTTC
-	-	TRBV5-1	TRBJ2-5	CASSSSRPQETQYF	TGCGCCAGCAGCTCCAGCCGACCTCAAGAGACCCAGTACTTC
once	-	TRBV18	TRBJ2-7	CASSSTDSRGAHSYEQYF	TGTGCCAGCTCATCGACGGACTCGAGGGGGGCCCATTCGTACGAGCAGTACTTC
-	-	TRBV20-1	TRBJ1-1	CSARLEAKPLEAFF	TGCAGTGCCCGTTTAGAGGCGAAACCCCTTGAAGCTTTCTTT